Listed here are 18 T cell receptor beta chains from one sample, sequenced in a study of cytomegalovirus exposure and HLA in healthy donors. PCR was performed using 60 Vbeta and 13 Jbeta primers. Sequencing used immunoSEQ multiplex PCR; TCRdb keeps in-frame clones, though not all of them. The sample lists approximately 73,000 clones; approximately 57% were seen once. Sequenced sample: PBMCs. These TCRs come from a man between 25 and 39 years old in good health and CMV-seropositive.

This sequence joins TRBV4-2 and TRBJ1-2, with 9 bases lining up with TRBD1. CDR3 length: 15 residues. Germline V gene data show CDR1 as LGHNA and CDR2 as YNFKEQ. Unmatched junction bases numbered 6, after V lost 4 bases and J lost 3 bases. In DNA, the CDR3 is TGTGCCAGCAGCCCGGGACAGGGTCGCCACTATGGCTACACCTTC. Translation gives CASSPGQGRHYGYTF.

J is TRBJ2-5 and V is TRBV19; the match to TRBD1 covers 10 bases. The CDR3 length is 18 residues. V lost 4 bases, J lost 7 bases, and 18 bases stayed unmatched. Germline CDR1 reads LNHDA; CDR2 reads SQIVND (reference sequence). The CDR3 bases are TGTGCCAGTAGTACCCTCACTCAAGCCGGGACAGGGGAAGGGACCCAGTACTTC. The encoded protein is CASSTLTQAGTGEGTQYF.

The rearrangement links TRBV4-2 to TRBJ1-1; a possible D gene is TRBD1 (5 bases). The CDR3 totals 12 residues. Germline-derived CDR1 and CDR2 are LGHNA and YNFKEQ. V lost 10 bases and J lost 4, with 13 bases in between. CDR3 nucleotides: TGTGCCACCTTTCAGGGAAGCACTGAAGCTTTCTTT. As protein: CATFQGSTEAFF.

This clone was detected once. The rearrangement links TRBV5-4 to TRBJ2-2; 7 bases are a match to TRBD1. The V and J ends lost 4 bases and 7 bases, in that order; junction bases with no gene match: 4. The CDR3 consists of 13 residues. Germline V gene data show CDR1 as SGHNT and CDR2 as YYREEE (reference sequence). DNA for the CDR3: TGTGCCAGCAGCCAGACAGGGAACGGGGAGCTGTTTTTT. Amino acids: CASSQTGNGELFF.

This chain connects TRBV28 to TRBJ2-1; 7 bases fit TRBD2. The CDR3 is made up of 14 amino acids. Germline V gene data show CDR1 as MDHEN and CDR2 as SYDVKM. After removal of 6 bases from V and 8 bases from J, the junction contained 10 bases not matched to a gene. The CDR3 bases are TGTGCCAGCAGCCGCGCGGGACTAAGTCATGAGCAGTTCTTC. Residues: CASSRAGLSHEQFF.

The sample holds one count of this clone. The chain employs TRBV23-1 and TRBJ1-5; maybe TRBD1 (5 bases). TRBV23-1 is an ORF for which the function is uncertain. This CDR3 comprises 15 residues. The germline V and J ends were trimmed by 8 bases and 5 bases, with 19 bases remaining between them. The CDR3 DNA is TGCGCCAGCTCGTCCCAGGCAGGGTGGTATCAGCCCCAGCATTTT. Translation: CASSSQAGWYQPQHF.

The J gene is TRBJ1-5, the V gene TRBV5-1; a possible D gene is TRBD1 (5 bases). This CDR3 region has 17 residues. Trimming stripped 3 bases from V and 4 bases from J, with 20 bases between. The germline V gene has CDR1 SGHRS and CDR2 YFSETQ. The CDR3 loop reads CASSSRVEGVGNQPQHF. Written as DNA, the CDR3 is TGCGCCAGCAGCTCGCGAGTGGAAGGGGTAGGAAATCAGCCCCAGCATTTT.

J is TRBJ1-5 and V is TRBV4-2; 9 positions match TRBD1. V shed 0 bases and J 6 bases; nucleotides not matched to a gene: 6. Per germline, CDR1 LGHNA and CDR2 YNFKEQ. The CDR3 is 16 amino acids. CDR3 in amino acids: CASSQDTGQGSQPQHF. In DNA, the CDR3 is TGTGCCAGCAGCCAAGATACCGGACAGGGGAGTCAGCCCCAGCATTTT.

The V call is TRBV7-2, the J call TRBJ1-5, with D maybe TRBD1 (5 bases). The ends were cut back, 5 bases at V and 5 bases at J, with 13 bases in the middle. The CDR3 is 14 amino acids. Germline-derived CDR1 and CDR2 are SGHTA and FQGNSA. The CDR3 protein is CASSLGGTDQPQHF. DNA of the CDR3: TGTGCCAGCAGCCTCGGGGGGACGGATCAGCCCCAGCATTTT.

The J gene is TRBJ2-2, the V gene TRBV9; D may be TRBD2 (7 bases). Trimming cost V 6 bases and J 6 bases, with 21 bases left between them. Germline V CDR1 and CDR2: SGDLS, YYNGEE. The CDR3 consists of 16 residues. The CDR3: CASTLGGQFEAGELFF. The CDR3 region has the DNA TGTGCCAGCACCCTCGGGGGGCAGTTTGAGGCCGGGGAGCTGTTTTTT.

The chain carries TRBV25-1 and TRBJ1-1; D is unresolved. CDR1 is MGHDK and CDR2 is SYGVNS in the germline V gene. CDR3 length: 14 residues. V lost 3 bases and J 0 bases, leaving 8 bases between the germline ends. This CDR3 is CASSERDMNTEAFF. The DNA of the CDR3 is TGTGCCAGCAGTGAGCGGGATATGAACACTGAAGCTTTCTTT. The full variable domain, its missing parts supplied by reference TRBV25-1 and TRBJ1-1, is EADIYQTPRYLVIGTGKKITLECSQTMGHDKMYWYQQDPGMELHLIHYSYGVNSTEKGDLSSESTVSRIRTEHFPLTLESARPSHTSQYLCASSERDMNTEAFFGQGTRLTVV.

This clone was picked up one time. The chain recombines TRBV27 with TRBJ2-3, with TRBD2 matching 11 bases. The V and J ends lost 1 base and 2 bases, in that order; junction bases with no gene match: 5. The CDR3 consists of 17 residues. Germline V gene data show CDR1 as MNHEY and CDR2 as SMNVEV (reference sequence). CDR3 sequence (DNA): TGTGCCAGCAGTTTATTAACTAGCGGGAGAACCACAGATACGCAGTATTTT. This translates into CASSLLTSGRTTDTQYF.

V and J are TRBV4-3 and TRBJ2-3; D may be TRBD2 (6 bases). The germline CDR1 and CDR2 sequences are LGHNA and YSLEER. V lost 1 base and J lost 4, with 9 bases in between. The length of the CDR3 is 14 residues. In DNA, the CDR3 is TGCGCCAGCAGCCAAGGTTGGGGGGCAGATACGCAGTATTTT. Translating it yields CASSQGWGADTQYF.

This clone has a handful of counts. The CDR3 DNA follows: TGTGCCAGCAGCGTAGCTGGACTAGCGGGGGGGCAAGAGACCCAGTACTTC. Translation: CASSVAGLAGGQETQYF. The chain couples TRBV9 to TRBJ2-5; 15 nucleotides match TRBD2. The V segment lost 0 bases and the J segment 2 bases; nucleotides outside the gene matches: 2. The CDR3 spans 17 residues. Germline values: CDR1 SGDLS, CDR2 YYNGEE. The whole variable domain, filled in from reference TRBV9 and TRBJ2-5, reads DSGVTQTPKHLITATGQRVTLRCSPRSGDLSVYWYQQSLDQGLQFLIQYYNGEERAKGNILERFSAQQFPDLHSELNLSSLELGDSALYFCASSVAGLAGGQETQYFGPGTRLLVL.

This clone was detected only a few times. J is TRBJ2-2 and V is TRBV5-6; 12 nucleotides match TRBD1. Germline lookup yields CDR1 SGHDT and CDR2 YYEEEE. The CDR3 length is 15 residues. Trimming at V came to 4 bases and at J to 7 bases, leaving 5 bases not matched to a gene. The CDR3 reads CASSRGTGGFGELFF. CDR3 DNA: TGTGCCAGCAGCAGAGGGACAGGGGGCTTCGGGGAGCTGTTTTTT.

The CDR3 loop reads CTSSQELEGAPNQPQHF. Here the CDR3 DNA reads TGCACCAGCAGCCAAGAGTTGGAGGGGGCTCCCAATCAGCCCCAGCATTTT. The chain employs TRBV1 and TRBJ1-5; the DNA was not used to check the table's D call, TRBD1. TRBV1 is marked as a pseudogene. The CDR3 length is 17 residues.

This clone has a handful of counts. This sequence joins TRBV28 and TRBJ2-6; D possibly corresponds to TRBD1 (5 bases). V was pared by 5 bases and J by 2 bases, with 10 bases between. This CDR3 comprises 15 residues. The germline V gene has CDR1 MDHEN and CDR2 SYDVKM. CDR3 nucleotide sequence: TGTGCCAGCAGTGAAACAGGTGCTGGGGCCAACGTCCTGACTTTC. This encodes CASSETGAGANVLTF.

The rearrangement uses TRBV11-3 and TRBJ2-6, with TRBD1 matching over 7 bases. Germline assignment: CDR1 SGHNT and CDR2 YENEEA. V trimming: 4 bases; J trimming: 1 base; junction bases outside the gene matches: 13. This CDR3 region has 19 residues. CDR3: CASSSRTGNLGSGANVLTF. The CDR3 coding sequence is TGTGCCAGCAGCTCTCGGACAGGAAACTTGGGATCTGGGGCCAACGTCCTGACTTTC.